The T cell receptor (beta chain) under discussion was sequenced for a study of T cells after yellow fever vaccination. For the study at large: Researchers used SMART-Seq v4 Ultra Low Input to prepare fractions that had low cell numbers. Study-wide findings and caveats: The booster response re-showed most primary clones: roughly 97% CD4, approximately 86% CD8.

On this clonotype: No antigen is known for it.

TCRdb passed the 5' RACE reads through MiXCR, listing each CDR3 protein once. The data hold roughly 300,000 distinct CDR3 sequences, with 8.1% observed a single time. The receptor was derived from a man younger than 35 who received the YFV17D yellow fever vaccine. Source: PBMCs, taken about 41 days after the first yellow fever vaccination.

CDR3 sequence: CASSLGGVGTGELFF. The CDR3, as DNA: TGTGCCAGCAGCTTAGGGGGGGTCGGCACCGGGGAGCTGTTTTTT. The chain couples TRBV7-3 to TRBJ2-2; 7 nucleotides match TRBD2. Germline values: CDR1 SGHTA, CDR2 FQGTGA. The CDR3 covers 15 residues. The V segment lost 2 bases and the J segment 4 bases; nucleotides outside the gene matches: 4.